This T cell receptor beta chain was sequenced during a study of T cell responses to AZD1222 COVID-19 vaccine (dated by TCRdb to the early 2020s). Regarding the research as a whole: AZD1222 recipients with second doses at about 4 weeks or about 12 weeks were pooled, because spike-specific TCR depth and breadth did not differ between schedules. A total of over 230 trial participants underwent TCR sequencing, of whom 200 to 220 received two doses of AZD1222 and about 26 received two doses of the MenACWY control vaccine. Trial participants were enrolled into age subgroups of 18-55, 56-69 and 70-plus years, which contained 148, 28 and 57 TCR-sequenced participants, respectively.

Results the study describes overall, beyond this receptor: Conclusions about previously exposed vaccinees are limited, since just five to seven AZD1222 recipients were seropositive for SARS-CoV-2 at baseline. Nearly half of unique spike-specific TCRs reportedly recognized epitopes outside regions mutated in the B.1.351 and B.1.1.7 variants. Most participants were white British and females outnumbered males, and the authors suggested that clonal diversity may have been underestimated. After two AZD1222 doses, spike-specific TCR breadth and depth were significantly higher than at day 0 and than in MenACWY recipients. In the small 56-69-year group, the increase in depth fell short of significance, most likely because of low power. Vaccine-associated CD4 TCRs spanned the whole spike protein, with dominant responses in regions 160-218 and 743-854. Because no day 14 peak-response samples were available, the repertoires could be characterized only after the peak T cell response.

This sample's time point label indicates: baseline before first vaccination. Vaccinee samples came from UK trials COV001 and COV002, including a single-blind randomized controlled phase 2/3 trial of AZD1222 (ChAdOx1 nCoV-19) in healthy adults. For TCRbeta chain sequencing, PBMC samples from trial participants were taken at day 0 and at day 28 after the second dose. Of note for this clone: Its binding antigen is unknown. One base away there is no much larger clone; base qualities are not given.

The CDR3 regions of human TCRbeta chains were subjected to immunosequencing. From the authors' description of their analysis: Repertoire TCRs were checked for matches against a reference library of SARS-CoV-2-specific TCRs that had been generated using the MIRA antigen-specificity platform. Breadth was defined as the fraction of unique TCRs that were SARS-CoV-2-associated, and depth was defined as the fraction of total T cells that were SARS-CoV-2-associated. Using the MIRA data, each spike-specific TCR was mapped to the spike region that the TCR reacts to and placed in a CD4 or CD8 class. Log10-transformed breadth and depth values were compared by one-way ANOVA with Sidak's multiple comparisons tests. TCRdb provides this immuneACCESS table in a form limited to in-frame rearrangements. Some clones are lacking; in checked studies, under half of them reflect an unresolved V gene, and why the rest are absent is not known. Clone size and the V and J calls come from that table; the DNA yielded D and trimming. The sample table holds 130,000 or so clones, of which 75% to 95% were seen once. The ten largest clones take up less than 9% of the sample.

V is pruned by 3 bases and J by 0 bases, leaving 4 bases of the junction without a gene match. CDR1 and CDR2 are read off the germline V gene as MNHNS and SASEGT. The CDR3, from cysteine to phenylalanine, totals 16 residues. Here the CDR3 DNA is all that survives: 48 bases in frame from base 1. The material was peripheral blood, obtained on day 0 of AZD1222 vaccination. The receptor's source is an adult in good health. The sequence is built from TRBV6-1 and TRBJ2-7; 11 bases in the middle match TRBD1. The nucleotides read TGTGCCAGCAGTGAGTGGGACAGGGGGAACTCCTACGAGCAGTACTTC. Translated, it reads CASSEWDRGNSYEQYF.